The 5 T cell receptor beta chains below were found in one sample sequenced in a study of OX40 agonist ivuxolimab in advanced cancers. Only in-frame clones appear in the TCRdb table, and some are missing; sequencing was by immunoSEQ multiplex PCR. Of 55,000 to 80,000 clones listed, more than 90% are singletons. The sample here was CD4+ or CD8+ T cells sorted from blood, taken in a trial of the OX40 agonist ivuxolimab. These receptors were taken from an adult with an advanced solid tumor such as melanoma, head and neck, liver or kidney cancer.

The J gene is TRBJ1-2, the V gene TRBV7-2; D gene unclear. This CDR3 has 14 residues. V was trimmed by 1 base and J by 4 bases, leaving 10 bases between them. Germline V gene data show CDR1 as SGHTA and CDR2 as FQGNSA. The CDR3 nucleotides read TGTGCCAGCAGCTTAGACAGAGGCCCCTATGGCTACACCTTC. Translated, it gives CASSLDRGPYGYTF.

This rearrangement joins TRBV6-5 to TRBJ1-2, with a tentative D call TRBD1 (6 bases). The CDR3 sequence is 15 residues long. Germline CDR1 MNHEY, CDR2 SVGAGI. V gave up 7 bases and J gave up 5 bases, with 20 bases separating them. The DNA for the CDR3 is TGTGCCAGCACCATTCAATGGACAGACAATTATGGCTACACCTTC. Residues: CASTIQWTDNYGYTF.

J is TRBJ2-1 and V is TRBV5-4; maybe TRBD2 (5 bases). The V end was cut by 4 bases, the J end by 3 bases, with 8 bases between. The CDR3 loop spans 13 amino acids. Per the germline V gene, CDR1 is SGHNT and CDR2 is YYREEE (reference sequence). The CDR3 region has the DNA TGTGCCAGCAGCCACGGGGACTACAATGAGCAGTTCTTC. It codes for CASSHGDYNEQFF.

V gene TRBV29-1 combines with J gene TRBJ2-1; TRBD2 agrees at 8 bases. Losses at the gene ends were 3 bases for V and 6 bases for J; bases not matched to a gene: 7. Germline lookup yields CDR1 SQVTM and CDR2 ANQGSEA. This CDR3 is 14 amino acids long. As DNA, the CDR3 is TGCAGCGTTGACCTTCCCGGGAGGGGCAATGAGCAGTTCTTC. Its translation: CSVDLPGRGNEQFF.

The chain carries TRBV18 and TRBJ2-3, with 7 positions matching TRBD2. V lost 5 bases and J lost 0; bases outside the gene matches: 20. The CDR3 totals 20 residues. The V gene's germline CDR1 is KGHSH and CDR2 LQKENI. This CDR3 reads CASSSLGGSGAITSTDTQYF. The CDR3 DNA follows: TGTGCCAGCTCATCGCTCGGAGGGAGCGGGGCCATAACTAGCACAGATACGCAGTATTTT.